The 24 T cell receptor beta chains below come from one sample, sequenced in a study of T cell responses to AZD1222 COVID-19 vaccine (dated by TCRdb to the early 2020s). Libraries were prepared through the immunoSEQ multiplex PCR assay. In TCRdb, the immuneACCESS table is reduced to in-frame sequences with V and J assigned. These tables do not hold every clone; where another copy was compared, an unresolved V gene accounts for under half, and the others remain unexplained. For this sample there are approximately 89,000 clones; 88% appear just once. The ten largest make up roughly 15% of the sample. The time point label, read with the paper, signifies: baseline before first vaccination. The sequences come from peripheral blood, collected on day 0 of AZD1222 vaccination. Receptors were obtained from an adult in good health.

This chain uses TRBV9 with TRBJ1-1; D perhaps matches TRBD1 (6 bases). Trimming removed 0 bases from V and 1 base from J, with 13 bases in between. The CDR3 runs to 16 residues. The V gene's germline CDR1 is SGDLS and CDR2 YYNGEE. Here the CDR3 reads CASSVEAGARNTEAFF. DNA of the CDR3: TGTGCCAGCAGCGTAGAGGCAGGGGCAAGGAACACTGAAGCTTTCTTT.

The CDR3 DNA reads as TGCGCCAGTACGGACGTCCCCTTAGGGGAGCAGTACTTC. It is translated as CASTDVPLGEQYF. The gene calls are TRBV10-2 and TRBJ2-7; the D is unclear. The CDR3 runs to 13 residues. In germline, CDR1 is WSHSY, CDR2 SAAADI. Trimming removed 9 bases from V and 7 bases from J, with 19 bases in between.

The J gene is TRBJ2-5, the V gene TRBV5-4; TRBD2 matches 10 bases. The trim removed 4 bases at V and 5 bases at J, leaving 11 bases unmatched. This CDR3 is built from 16 residues. CDR1 and CDR2 (germline): SGHNT, YYREEE (reference sequence). The CDR3 loop reads CASSLTIAGGSETQYF. The CDR3 DNA is TGTGCCAGCAGCCTAACAATAGCGGGGGGTTCCGAGACCCAGTACTTC.

The chain joins TRBV10-3 to TRBJ2-2; the D call may be TRBD1 or TRBD2 (5 bases each). V was pared by 2 bases and J by 0 bases, with 7 bases between. The CDR3 is 15 amino acids. Germline CDR1 and CDR2: ENHRY and SYGVKD. The CDR3 bases are TGTGCCATCAGTGAGAGGGGAGCGAACACCGGGGAGCTGTTTTTT. Protein product: CAISERGANTGELFF.

The chain links TRBV7-8 to TRBJ2-7; D call uncertain. Looked up from germline, CDR1 is SGHVS and CDR2 is FQNEAQ. The CDR3 covers 13 residues. Trimming shortened V by 0 bases and J by 4 bases, and 7 bases separated the two germline ends. CDR3 sequence reads: CASSLATAYEQYF. As DNA, the CDR3 is TGTGCCAGCAGCTTAGCGACGGCGTACGAGCAGTACTTC.

This clone has just one count. The V call is TRBV15, the J call TRBJ1-4, with D perhaps matching TRBD1 (5 bases). Germline assignment: CDR1 LNHNV and CDR2 YYDKDF (reference sequence). The ends were cut back, 8 bases at V and 4 bases at J, with 11 bases in the middle. This CDR3 spans 13 amino acids. CDR3 sequence reads: CATSRDRNEKLFF. As DNA, the CDR3 is TGTGCCACCTCAAGGGACCGTAATGAAAAACTGTTTTTT.

CDR3 protein: CASGLGQGEYEQYF. CDR3 in DNA: TGTGCTAGTGGTTTGGGACAGGGGGAATACGAGCAGTACTTC. V and J are TRBV12-5 and TRBJ2-7; 9 nucleotides line up with TRBD1. CDR1 and CDR2 (germline): LGHNT, FRNRAP. The V and J ends lost 1 base and 4 bases, in that order; junction bases with no gene match: 2. The CDR3 length is 14 residues.

The chain couples TRBV5-1 to TRBJ1-1; 7 bases line up with TRBD1. The V and J ends lost 4 bases and 5 bases, in that order; junction bases with no gene match: 17. The CDR3 consists of 17 residues. Per germline, CDR1 SGHRS and CDR2 YFSETQ. CDR3 nucleotide sequence: TGCGCCAGCAGCCCCGGCCCCATGACAGGGATCGGTACTGAAGCTTTCTTT. This translates into CASSPGPMTGIGTEAFF.

J is TRBJ1-1 and V is TRBV11-3, with D possibly being TRBD1 (6 bases). The CDR3 extends over 14 amino acids. The germline CDR1 and CDR2 sequences are SGHNT and YENEEA. With 6 bases removed from V and 4 bases from J, the gap between germline ends came to 15 bases. In DNA, the CDR3 is TGTGCCAGCAGTAATACAGGGTTGGGCACTGAAGCTTTCTTT. It yields the protein CASSNTGLGTEAFF.

For the CDR3, the DNA is TGCGCCAGCAGCTTGGTGAGGGAAGGCGGGGAGCTGTTTTTT. Translating it yields CASSLVREGGELFF. The J gene is TRBJ2-2, the V gene TRBV5-1; maybe TRBD2 (5 bases). Trimming pared 0 bases from V and 7 bases from J, leaving 10 bases between. Looked up from germline, CDR1 is SGHRS and CDR2 is YFSETQ. The CDR3 consists of 14 residues.

DNA of the CDR3: TGTGCCAGCAGTTCTGGGCCGGGACAGCCAAACTATGGCTACACCTTC. Protein sequence: CASSSGPGQPNYGYTF. This sequence joins TRBV2 and TRBJ1-2; 7 positions match TRBD1. The CDR3 consists of 16 residues. CDR1 is SNHLY, CDR2 FYNNEI, per germline. J was trimmed by 2 bases and V by 5 bases; bases with no gene match: 11.

The chain couples TRBV6-5 to TRBJ1-4; no reliable D call. The V end lost 8 bases, the J end lost 3 bases, and 16 bases lay between the germline ends. The CDR3 is 15 amino acids. Germline V CDR1 and CDR2: MNHEY, SVGAGI. The CDR3 is CASRAPVGANEKLFF. CDR3 DNA: TGTGCCAGCCGGGCCCCGGTAGGAGCTAATGAAAAACTGTTTTTT.

This chain connects TRBV19 to TRBJ1-6; D unresolved. CDR3 length: 15 residues. Trimming left V 1 base short and J 5 bases short, with 9 bases between. Germline V gene lookup returns CDR1 LNHDA and CDR2 SQIVND (reference sequence). CDR3 residues: CASSIGVNHNSPLHF. In nucleotides, the CDR3 is TGTGCCAGTAGTATAGGGGTGAACCATAATTCACCCCTCCACTTT.

The chain joins TRBV3-1 (or the pseudogene TRBV3-2) to TRBJ1-6; a weak D match, TRBD1 (5 bases). Trimming removed 4 bases at V and 14 bases at J, with 15 bases between. The CDR3 runs to 13 residues. CDR1 and CDR2 from the germline V gene are LGHDT and YNNKEL (reference sequence). The CDR3 nucleotides are TGTGCCAGCAGCCCAGGGCGTGGTAGAACCCTCCACTTT. It codes for CASSPGRGRTLHF.

This chain connects TRBV6-1 to TRBJ1-1; 7 bases are a match to TRBD1. There are 13 residues in the CDR3. V lost 2 bases, J lost 8 bases, and 5 bases stayed unmatched. Germline lookup yields CDR1 MNHNS and CDR2 SASEGT. In DNA form, the CDR3 reads TGTGCCAGCAGTGAACCCCCGGACAGGGAAGCTTTCTTT. Its protein product is CASSEPPDREAFF.

The rearrangement links TRBV7-2 to TRBJ2-3; possibly TRBD1 for D (5 bases). Germline-derived CDR1 and CDR2 are SGHTA and FQGNSA. The CDR3 is made up of 14 amino acids. Trimming cost V 5 bases and J 2 bases, with 11 bases left between them. CDR3 loop: CASSPDRNTDTQYF. The CDR3 DNA reads TGTGCCAGCAGCCCTGACAGAAACACAGATACGCAGTATTTT.

This sequence joins TRBV19 and TRBJ2-7; 11 bases line up with TRBD1. Per germline, CDR1 LNHDA and CDR2 SQIVND (reference sequence). CDR3 length: 15 residues. V was clipped by 6 bases and J by 5 bases; unmatched bases: 9. CDR3 sequence: CASSIPGQGADEQYF. CDR3 coding DNA: TGTGCCAGTAGCATTCCAGGACAGGGGGCCGACGAGCAGTACTTC.

The chain employs TRBV7-2 and TRBJ1-5; D unresolved. V was clipped by 1 base and J by 6 bases, with 13 bases between them. Germline values: CDR1 SGHTA, CDR2 FQGNSA. CDR3 length: 15 residues. The CDR3 sequence: CASSLEGQSGQPQHF. CDR3 in DNA: TGTGCCAGCAGCTTAGAAGGTCAGTCGGGTCAGCCCCAGCATTTT.

This rearrangement joins TRBV24-1 to TRBJ1-2; maybe TRBD1 (5 bases). Trimming took off 4 bases at V and 3 bases at J, with 11 bases between the two ends. The germline CDR1 and CDR2 sequences are KGHDR and SFDVKD. The CDR3 consists of 14 residues. The CDR3 region has the DNA TGTGCCACCAGTGACCCCGGCAGGGACTATGGCTACACCTTC. As protein: CATSDPGRDYGYTF.

The J gene is TRBJ1-1, the V gene TRBV6-4, with TRBD1 matching over 8 bases. V trimming: 6 bases; J trimming: 5 bases; junction bases outside the gene matches: 8. Germline V gene sequence: CDR1 MRHNA, CDR2 SNTAGT. The length of the CDR3 is 14 residues. The CDR3 protein is CASRSQGGLTEAFF. The CDR3 DNA reads TGTGCCAGCAGGTCACAGGGGGGTTTGACTGAAGCTTTCTTT.

The chain employs TRBV5-1 and TRBJ1-2; no clear D. In germline, CDR1 is SGHRS, CDR2 YFSETQ. The CDR3 loop spans 13 amino acids. With 4 bases removed from V and 8 bases from J, the gap between germline ends came to 15 bases. The DNA for the CDR3 is TGCGCCAGCAGCCCGAGGGAGTTTTTAGGCTACACCTTC. Translating gives CASSPREFLGYTF.

The chain combines TRBV12-3 or TRBV12-4 with TRBJ1-6; no clear D. The CDR3 spans 12 residues. Trimming shortened V by 3 bases and J by 7 bases, and 4 bases separated the two germline ends. CDR3 loop: CASSLTNSPLHF. As DNA, the CDR3 is TGTGCCAGCAGTTTGACCAATTCACCCCTCCACTTT.

V and J are TRBV5-5 and TRBJ1-6; tentatively, D is TRBD1 (6 bases). This CDR3 is 14 amino acids long. Germline CDR1 reads SGHKS; CDR2 reads YYEKEE (reference sequence). The germline V and J ends were trimmed by 4 bases and 6 bases, with 11 bases remaining between them. CDR3 DNA sequence: TGTGCCAGCAGCCGGACAGTCCTTAATTCACCCCTCCACTTT. Its protein is CASSRTVLNSPLHF.

The rearrangement uses TRBV3-1 (or the pseudogene TRBV3-2) and TRBJ1-1; 8 positions agree with TRBD1. Germline CDR1 and CDR2: LGHDT and YNNKEL (reference sequence). J lost 2 bases, V lost 2 bases, and 4 bases had no gene match. The CDR3 is made up of 15 amino acids. This chain's CDR3 is CASSQSPGGNTEAFF. The CDR3 DNA sequence: TGTGCCAGCAGCCAAAGTCCAGGGGGCAACACTGAAGCTTTCTTT.